One and the same sample provided the 32 T cell receptor beta chains below, sequenced in a study of shared clonotypes between healthy human individuals. Produced via immunoSEQ multiplex PCR; TCRdb's table is partial and in-frame only. The sample has roughly 2 million clones; roughly 94% are singletons. Positively selected for CCR7, the CD45RO-negative cells used as naive CD8 cells excluded terminally differentiated effector memory CD45RA+ cells. The sequenced material came from naive CD8+ T cells sorted from blood. Every receptor here comes from a man aged 18 to 30 in good health.

The J gene is TRBJ2-3, the V gene TRBV4-3; 14 bases align to TRBD2. The germline V gene encodes CDR1 LGHNA and CDR2 YSLEER. The CDR3 runs 16 residues. V lost 3 bases and J lost 4; bases outside the gene matches: 3. DNA for the CDR3: TGCGCCAGCAGCCATGGACTAGCGGGAGGCCCAGATACGCAGTATTTT. Encoded protein: CASSHGLAGGPDTQYF.

Regarding this clone: The sample has other DNA sequences that encode this CDR3 too. This chain connects TRBV10-1 to TRBJ1-1, with D perhaps TRBD1 (5 bases). V lost 1 base, J lost 1 base, and 10 bases lay in between. CDR3 size: 15 residues. Germline V gene sequence: CDR1 WNHNN, CDR2 SYGVQD (reference sequence). CDR3 coding DNA: TGCGCCAGCAGTGAGTGGACGGACACGAACACTGAAGCTTTCTTT. This codes for CASSEWTDTNTEAFF.

The rearrangement links TRBV5-1 to TRBJ2-3; unclear D gene. V was trimmed by 2 bases and J by 2 bases, leaving 9 bases between them. The CDR3 spans 14 residues. Germline V lookup: CDR1 SGHRS, CDR2 YFSETQ. Written as DNA, the CDR3 is TGCGCCAGCAGCTTTGAGGAGATCACAGATACGCAGTATTTT. It yields the protein CASSFEEITDTQYF.

The rearrangement uses TRBV30 and TRBJ1-2; 7 positions match TRBD1. The CDR3 consists of 12 residues. Trimming removed 5 bases from V and 0 bases from J; junction bases left unmatched: 0. Germline loops: CDR1 GTSNPN, CDR2 SVGIG (reference sequence). The CDR3: CAWDRANYGYTF. The CDR3 nucleotides read TGTGCCTGGGACAGGGCTAACTATGGCTACACCTTC. The full variable domain, its missing parts supplied by reference TRBV30 and TRBJ1-2, is SQTIHQWPATLVQPVGSPLSLECTVEGTSNPNLYWYRQAAGRGLQLLFYSVGIGQISSEVPQNLSASRPQDRQFILSSKKLLLSDSGFYLCAWDRANYGYTFGSGTRLTVV.

This chain links TRBV27 with TRBJ1-2; 8 bases are shared with TRBD1. J was trimmed by 6 bases and V by 3 bases; bases with no gene match: 3. The CDR3 is 13 residues long. Germline CDR1 and CDR2: MNHEY and SMNVEV (reference sequence). CDR3 in DNA: TGTGCCAGCAGTTTCCAGGGGGCGGATGGCTACACCTTC. Amino acid sequence: CASSFQGADGYTF.

In this sample, this clone turned up once. The gene calls are TRBV27 and TRBJ1-5; the match to TRBD1 covers 9 bases. With V trimmed by 5 bases and J by 4 bases, 3 bases remained unmatched. CDR3 length: 14 residues. Germline V gene lookup returns CDR1 MNHEY and CDR2 SMNVEV (reference sequence). The DNA for the CDR3 is TGTGCCAGCAGTCAACAGGGGGCAAATCAGCCCCAGCATTTT. It translates to CASSQQGANQPQHF.

This clone appeared once. The chain is built from TRBV2 and TRBJ2-7; 8 bases align to TRBD1. The CDR3 totals 13 residues. The V segment lost 9 bases and the J segment 2 bases; nucleotides outside the gene matches: 6. The germline gives CDR1 SNHLY, CDR2 FYNNEI. CDR3 bases: TGTGCCAGTGAGCCGACAGGGGCCTACGAGCAGTACTTC. It encodes CASEPTGAYEQYF.

This sequence joins TRBV2 and TRBJ2-3, with a tentative D call TRBD2 (5 bases). Germline V gene data show CDR1 as SNHLY and CDR2 as FYNNEI. This CDR3 has 17 amino acids. Trimming shortened V by 4 bases and J by 2 bases, and 19 bases separated the two germline ends. The CDR3 spells CASSVSGLLDTTDTQYF. The CDR3 DNA sequence: TGTGCCAGCAGTGTGAGCGGCCTGCTAGATACCACAGATACGCAGTATTTT.

This chain connects TRBV11-2 to TRBJ2-1, with TRBD2 matching 9 bases. J gave up 2 bases and V 5 bases, and 4 bases lay outside the gene matches. The germline gives CDR1 SGHAT, CDR2 FQNNGV. The CDR3 runs to 15 residues. The CDR3 sequence: CASSRSGGTYNEQFF. CDR3 DNA: TGTGCCAGCAGCCGTAGCGGGGGAACCTACAATGAGCAGTTCTTC.

The CDR3 sequence is CASSLRGDIIYEQYF. The DNA for the CDR3 is TGTGCCAGCAGCCTTCGAGGAGACATCATCTACGAGCAGTACTTC. The gene calls are TRBV7-9 and TRBJ2-7, with D unresolved. The CDR3 loop spans 15 amino acids. V lost 5 bases and J lost 3, with 17 bases in between. Germline-derived CDR1 and CDR2 are SEHNR and FQNEAQ (reference sequence).

In its sample, this clone was seen a few times. The V and J genes are TRBV27 and TRBJ1-6, with D perhaps TRBD1 (5 bases). V lost 6 bases, J lost 12 bases, and 18 bases lay in between. Germline CDR1 is MNHEY and CDR2 is SMNVEV (reference sequence). The CDR3 contains 14 residues. This chain's CDR3 is CASRPGLPGGPLHF. CDR3 coding DNA: TGTGCCAGCAGACCGGGACTGCCAGGAGGACCCCTCCACTTT.

The V call is TRBV5-1, the J call TRBJ2-3, with 8 bases aligning to TRBD2. Losses at the gene ends were 1 base for V and 5 bases for J; bases not matched to a gene: 3. Germline V gene sequence: CDR1 SGHRS, CDR2 YFSETQ. The CDR3 totals 14 residues. In DNA form, the CDR3 reads TGCGCCAGCAGCTTGCCGGGAGGGGTAGATACGCAGTATTTT. Its translation is CASSLPGGVDTQYF.

This clone is a singleton in its sample. The chain couples TRBV18 to TRBJ2-7; possibly TRBD1 for D (6 bases). V lost 0 bases, J lost 2 bases, and 11 bases lay in between. Germline loops: CDR1 KGHSH, CDR2 LQKENI. The CDR3 has 15 residues. Written as DNA, the CDR3 is TGTGCCAGCTCACCACCGTCCGGGACACCCTACGAGCAGTACTTC. Translated, it gives CASSPPSGTPYEQYF.

This chain joins TRBV7-9 and TRBJ2-1; 7 bases map to TRBD1. J lost 6 bases, V lost 5 bases, and 13 bases had no gene match. CDR1 is SEHNR and CDR2 is FQNEAQ in the germline V gene (reference sequence). The CDR3 contains 16 residues. The CDR3 region has the DNA TGTGCCAGCAGCGAATCGACAGGGCAGCTCCTCAATGAGCAGTTCTTC. Translated: CASSESTGQLLNEQFF.

The rearrangement joins TRBV6-1 to TRBJ2-7, with D hard to call. Trimming shortened V by 5 bases and J by 2 bases, and 10 bases separated the two germline ends. The CDR3 extends over 13 amino acids. The V gene's germline CDR1 is MNHNS and CDR2 SASEGT. The CDR3 is CASSSDGAYEQYF. In DNA form, the CDR3 reads TGTGCCAGCAGTAGTGACGGCGCCTACGAGCAGTACTTC.

The chain recombines TRBV30 with TRBJ1-5; 11 bases map to TRBD1. Trimming took 1 base from V and 6 from J; bases not matched to a gene: 2. This CDR3 region has 14 residues. The germline gives CDR1 GTSNPN, CDR2 SVGIG (reference sequence). CDR3 sequence (DNA): TGTGCCTGGAGTGGGACAGGGGGCTTTCAGCCCCAGCATTTT. Protein sequence: CAWSGTGGFQPQHF. Combining the CDR3 with reference TRBV30 and TRBJ1-5 gives the whole variable domain SQTIHQWPATLVQPVGSPLSLECTVEGTSNPNLYWYRQAAGRGLQLLFYSVGIGQISSEVPQNLSASRPQDRQFILSSKKLLLSDSGFYLCAWSGTGGFQPQHFGDGTRLSIL.

The chain joins TRBV13 to TRBJ2-3; 7 bases agree with TRBD1. The germline CDR1 and CDR2 sequences are PRHDT and FYEKMQ (reference sequence). This CDR3 region has 16 residues. V lost 0 bases, J lost 2 bases, and 5 bases stayed unmatched. The CDR3 DNA follows: TGTGCCAGCAGCTTAGGCCCCGGGACAGCCACAGATACGCAGTATTTT. The encoded protein is CASSLGPGTATDTQYF.

For the CDR3, the DNA is TGTGCCAGCAGTTACTCGGAGGGTATTTTTGTAGGCTACACCTTC. This encodes CASSYSEGIFVGYTF. The J gene is TRBJ1-2, the V gene TRBV6-5; unclear D gene. The CDR3 loop spans 15 amino acids. The V gene lost 0 bases and the J gene lost 8 bases, with 16 bases spanning the gap. Germline assignment: CDR1 MNHEY and CDR2 SVGAGI.

This rearrangement joins TRBV5-1 to TRBJ2-5, with 9 bases identical to TRBD1. The CDR3 runs to 16 residues. Germline CDR1 and CDR2: SGHRS and YFSETQ. V dropped 3 bases and J dropped 1; count of bases not matched to a gene: 7. The CDR3 sequence is CASSSRQGVVQETQYF. As DNA, the CDR3 is TGCGCCAGCAGCTCCCGACAGGGGGTGGTCCAAGAGACCCAGTACTTC. The whole variable domain, filled in from reference TRBV5-1 and TRBJ2-5, reads KAGVTQTPRYLIKTRGQQVTLSCSPISGHRSVSWYQQTPGQGLQFLFEYFSETQRNKGNFPGRFSGRQFSNSRSEMNVSTLELGDSALYLCASSSRQGVVQETQYFGPGTRLLVL.

This chain connects TRBV27 to TRBJ1-5, with D possibly being TRBD1 (5 bases). Trimming removed 3 bases from V and 0 bases from J, with 9 bases in between. Germline V gene data show CDR1 as MNHEY and CDR2 as SMNVEV (reference sequence). CDR3 length: 15 amino acids. This CDR3 reads CASSFDSYSNQPQHF. CDR3 nucleotide sequence: TGTGCCAGCAGTTTTGACAGTTATAGCAATCAGCCCCAGCATTTT.

The chain has TRBV7-2 and TRBJ1-1; a possible D gene is TRBD1 (5 bases). Per the germline V gene, CDR1 is SGHTA and CDR2 is FQGNSA. Trimming stripped 5 bases from V and 1 base from J, with 17 bases between. The CDR3 has 16 residues. CDR3 residues: CASSPKPGQRNTEAFF. CDR3 nucleotide sequence: TGTGCCAGCAGCCCAAAGCCAGGGCAAAGGAACACTGAAGCTTTCTTT. The full variable domain, its missing parts supplied by reference TRBV7-2 and TRBJ1-1, is GAGVSQSPSNKVTEKGKDVELRCDPISGHTALYWYRQSLGQGLEFLIYFQGNSAPDKSGLPSDRFSAERTGGSVSTLTIQRTQQEDSAVYLCASSPKPGQRNTEAFFGQGTRLTVV.

The gene calls are TRBV7-9 and TRBJ1-1; 9 nucleotides agree with TRBD1. V lost 8 bases, J lost 3 bases, and 4 bases stayed unmatched. CDR3 size: 13 residues. The germline V gene encodes CDR1 SEHNR and CDR2 FQNEAQ (reference sequence). The CDR3 spells CASGQGWDTEAFF. The DNA of the CDR3 is TGTGCCAGCGGACAGGGGTGGGACACTGAAGCTTTCTTT.

This chain joins TRBV10-2 and TRBJ1-5; D is uncertain. Germline V CDR1 and CDR2: WSHSY, SAAADI. The CDR3 has 13 amino acids. With 4 bases removed from V and 2 bases from J, the gap between germline ends came to 6 bases. The CDR3 nucleotides read TGCGCCAGCAGTGTGGAGGGCAATCAGCCCCAGCATTTT. This translates into CASSVEGNQPQHF.

V gene TRBV9 combines with J gene TRBJ2-5, with TRBD1 matching 7 bases. In germline, CDR1 is SGDLS, CDR2 YYNGEE. J gave up 1 base and V 4 bases, and 10 bases lay outside the gene matches. This CDR3 has 16 amino acids. In DNA, the CDR3 is TGTGCCAGCAGCACCCCTCGGGGACAGATCCAAGAGACCCAGTACTTC. Translation: CASSTPRGQIQETQYF.

The gene calls are TRBV5-6 and TRBJ2-1, with D perhaps assigned TRBD1 or TRBD2 (6 bases each). Trimming shortened V by 0 bases and J by 8 bases, and 15 bases separated the two germline ends. The germline gives CDR1 SGHDT, CDR2 YYEEEE. The CDR3 covers 15 residues. The CDR3 DNA is TGTGCCAGCAGCTTGGAATCCAGGGGAGGCGATGAGCAGTTCTTC. It translates to CASSLESRGGDEQFF. The whole variable domain, filled in from reference TRBV5-6 and TRBJ2-1, reads DAGVTQSPTHLIKTRGQQVTLRCSPKSGHDTVSWYQQALGQGPQFIFQYYEEEERQRGNFPDRFSGHQFPNYSSELNVNALLLGDSALYLCASSLESRGGDEQFFGPGTRLTVL.

The gene calls are TRBV5-1 and TRBJ1-1; D not resolved. CDR1 is SGHRS, CDR2 YFSETQ, per germline. CDR3 size: 14 residues. The V and J ends lost 0 bases and 3 bases respectively, with 9 bases between them. DNA of the CDR3: TGCGCCAGCAGCTTGGCCGGGGAGGACACTGAAGCTTTCTTT. This sequence encodes CASSLAGEDTEAFF.

This clone was seen once. For the CDR3, the DNA is TGTGCCAGCAGTTTCGGCGGGGTCTATTCACGTAGCACAGATACGCAGTATTTT. This sequence encodes CASSFGGVYSRSTDTQYF. The chain carries TRBV27 and TRBJ2-3; D may be TRBD2 (6 bases). V was clipped by 3 bases and J by 0 bases, with 19 bases between them. Germline-derived CDR1 and CDR2 are MNHEY and SMNVEV (reference sequence). CDR3 length: 18 amino acids.

As concerns this clone: The identical CDR3 is also encoded by other nucleotide sequences in the sample. The chain recombines TRBV9 with TRBJ2-7; D is ambiguous. This CDR3 has 13 amino acids. V was cut by 4 bases and J by 1 base, with 9 bases left in between. The germline CDR1 and CDR2 sequences are SGDLS and YYNGEE. CDR3 sequence (DNA): TGTGCCAGCAGCCCTCCACAGTCCTACGAGCAGTACTTC. Amino acid sequence: CASSPPQSYEQYF.

The chain employs TRBV19 and TRBJ2-7; 8 bases fit TRBD1. CDR1 LNHDA and CDR2 SQIVND come from the germline V gene (reference sequence). V dropped 5 bases and J dropped 4; count of bases not matched to a gene: 10. The CDR3 spans 15 residues. CDR3 protein: CASSPDREGFYEQYF. In DNA form, the CDR3 reads TGTGCCAGTAGTCCGGACAGGGAAGGTTTTTACGAGCAGTACTTC.

Details on this clone: The identical CDR3 is also encoded by other nucleotide sequences in the sample. V is TRBV4-1 and J is TRBJ2-7; weak D call: TRBD2 (5 bases). Germline CDR1 and CDR2: MGHRA and YSYEKL. V lost 1 base and J lost 1, with 8 bases in between. The CDR3 consists of 14 residues. The CDR3 DNA sequence: TGCGCCAGCAGCCAAGTGAGCGGATCCTACGAGCAGTACTTC. Residues: CASSQVSGSYEQYF.

The rearrangement links TRBV30 to TRBJ2-2; unclear D gene. Germline assignment: CDR1 GTSNPN and CDR2 SVGIG (reference sequence). The CDR3 length is 13 residues. With 4 bases removed from V and 2 bases from J, the gap between germline ends came to 8 bases. The CDR3 region has the DNA TGTGCCTGGATGGAGATAAACACCGGGGAGCTGTTTTTT. It yields the protein CAWMEINTGELFF. Full variable domain (rest looked up from reference TRBV30 and TRBJ2-2): SQTIHQWPATLVQPVGSPLSLECTVEGTSNPNLYWYRQAAGRGLQLLFYSVGIGQISSEVPQNLSASRPQDRQFILSSKKLLLSDSGFYLCAWMEINTGELFFGEGSRLTVL.

Only one count was recorded for this clone. The chain is built from TRBV27 and TRBJ2-7; no definite D call. Trimming shortened V by 10 bases and J by 2 bases, and 12 bases separated the two germline ends. Germline CDR1 and CDR2: MNHEY and SMNVEV (reference sequence). The CDR3 has 12 amino acids. CDR3 region: CATYTNPYEQYF. The CDR3 DNA sequence: TGTGCCACCTATACTAACCCCTACGAGCAGTACTTC.